This TCR beta chain was sequenced during a study of cytomegalovirus exposure and HLA in healthy donors. Study-wide findings and caveats: Reports showed the classifier diagnosing cytomegalovirus status with high specificity and sensitivity. A cluster of highly shared sequence variants was likely a sequencing artifact. Later analysis associated a missense DCLRE1C variant with TCR beta V- and J-gene trimming. Most subjects' HLA-A and HLA-B alleles were reportedly predicted from TCR beta sequences.

PCR primers comprised 60 Vbeta and 13 Jbeta primers. Only in-frame clones appear in the TCRdb table, and some are missing; sequencing was by immunoSEQ multiplex PCR. Of 90,000 to 110,000 clones in the sample, roughly 79% were seen once. The CDR3 is 14 residues long. Germline loops: CDR1 SGHAT, CDR2 FQNNGV. V was cut by 1 base and J by 2 bases, with 9 bases left in between. This clone has only a few counts. Its antigen is currently unknown. The clonotype was recovered from a woman in her fifties or sixties in good health and CMV-seropositive. The sample comprised PBMCs. V is TRBV11-2 and J is TRBJ2-7; D gene unclear. The CDR3 protein is CASSLGAGPYEQYF. As DNA, the CDR3 is TGTGCCAGCAGCTTAGGGGCAGGCCCCTACGAGCAGTACTTC.